One TCR beta chain is described in this entry. No antigen is known for it. This record comes from a study of shared clonotypes between healthy human individuals. Across the whole study: Every donor yielded three CD4 naive, three CD4 memory, two CD8 naive and one CD8 memory plate. Points from the study as a whole: The study found about 5% of naive CD4 clonotypes shared across a few donors. Generation probability values for non-shared clonotypes were lower than those for clonotypes shared by all four donors.

Trimming stripped 8 bases from V and 4 bases from J, with 18 bases between. The CDR3 extends over 14 amino acids. Germline-derived CDR1 and CDR2 are MNHNS and SASEGT. Clones were read by immunoSEQ multiplex PCR, and TCRdb kept only the in-frame ones, dropping some. Among more than 550,000 clones, 72% were seen once, and the ten largest hold under 2%. The TCR originated in a woman between 25 and 40 years old in good health. The sample comprised memory CD4+ T cells sorted from blood. Subset given: CD45RA-negative fraction. The genes are TRBV6-1 and TRBJ2-7; TRBD1 or TRBD2 may be the D gene (5 bases each). CDR3 amino acids: CASDGAKGLYEQYF. In DNA, the CDR3 is TGTGCCAGCGACGGGGCAAAGGGCCTGTACGAGCAGTACTTC.